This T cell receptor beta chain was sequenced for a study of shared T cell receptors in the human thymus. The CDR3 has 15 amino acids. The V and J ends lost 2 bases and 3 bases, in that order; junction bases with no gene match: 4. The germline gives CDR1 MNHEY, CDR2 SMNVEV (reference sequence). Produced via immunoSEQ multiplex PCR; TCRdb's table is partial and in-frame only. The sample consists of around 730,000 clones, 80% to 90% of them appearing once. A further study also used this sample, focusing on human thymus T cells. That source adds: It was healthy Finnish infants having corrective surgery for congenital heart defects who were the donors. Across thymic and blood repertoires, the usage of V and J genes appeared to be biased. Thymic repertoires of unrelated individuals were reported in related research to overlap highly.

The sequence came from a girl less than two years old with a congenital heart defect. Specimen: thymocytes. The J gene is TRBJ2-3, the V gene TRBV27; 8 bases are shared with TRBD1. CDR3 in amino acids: CASSLGQGATDTQYF. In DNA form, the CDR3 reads TGTGCCAGCAGTTTAGGGCAGGGGGCTACAGATACGCAGTATTTT.